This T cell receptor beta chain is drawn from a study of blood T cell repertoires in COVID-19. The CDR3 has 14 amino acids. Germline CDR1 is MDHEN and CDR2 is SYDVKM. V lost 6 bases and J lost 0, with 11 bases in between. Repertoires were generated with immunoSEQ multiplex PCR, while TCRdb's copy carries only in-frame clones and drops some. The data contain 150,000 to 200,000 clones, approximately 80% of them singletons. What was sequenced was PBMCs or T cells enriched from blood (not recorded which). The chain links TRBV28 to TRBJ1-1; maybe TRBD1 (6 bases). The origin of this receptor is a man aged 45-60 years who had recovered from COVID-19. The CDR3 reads CASSPGDLNTEAFF. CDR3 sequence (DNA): TGTGCCAGCAGCCCAGGGGATTTGAACACTGAAGCTTTCTTT.